A selection of T cell receptor beta chains follows, all from one sample in a study of T cells in lung cancer brain metastases. Profiled with immunoSEQ multiplex PCR; TCRdb holds only in-frame clones, not every one. The sample holds 4,400 or so clones, roughly 87% seen once. Sequenced: tumor tissue from the primary lung tumor. The origin of the receptors is a woman in her forties or fifties with non-small cell lung cancer. The CDR3 runs from the conserved cysteine through the conserved F or W. Fields, in order: V gene, J gene, clone size, D gene, CDR3 length, CDR3 protein, CDR3 DNA. D genes are given only for firm matches. Where a row states a size, it is once, few, many or the class of an expanded clone; other rows omit it.

TRBV7-9	TRBJ2-5	-	-	13	CASSATPLETQYF	TGTGCCAGCAGCGCCACCCCATTAGAGACCCAGTACTTC
TRBV5-6	TRBJ1-1	-	-	14	CASSFGTMNTEAFF	TGTGCCAGCAGCTTCGGGACAATGAACACTGAAGCTTTCTTT
TRBV13	TRBJ1-2	once	-	14	CASRREGGIQGYTF	TGTGCCAGCAGGAGGGAGGGGGGTATCCAAGGCTACACCTTC
TRBV7-9	TRBJ1-1	-	-	10	CASANTEAFF	TGTGCCAGCGCGAACACTGAAGCTTTCTTT
TRBV6-5	TRBJ1-4	-	TRBD1	14	CASSYDRGSEKLFF	TGTGCCAGCAGTTATGACAGGGGCAGTGAAAAACTGTTTTTT
TRBV11-2	TRBJ1-1	-	-	12	CASSHPASRAFF	TGTGCCAGCAGCCACCCGGCGTCCCGAGCTTTCTTT
TRBV4-1	TRBJ2-2	-	TRBD2	17	CASSPRTSGSGTGELFF	TGCGCCAGCAGCCCTCGGACTAGCGGGAGTGGCACCGGGGAGCTGTTTTTT
TRBV11-3	TRBJ2-1	-	TRBD1	16	CASSIRLGTGNNEQFF	TGTGCCAGCAGCATCAGACTCGGGACAGGGAACAATGAGCAGTTCTTC
TRBV19	TRBJ1-4	-	-	16	CASSMALAGTNEKLFF	TGTGCCAGTAGTATGGCACTGGCGGGCACTAATGAAAAACTGTTTTTT
TRBV5-8	TRBJ2-2	-	-	16	CASSLGTTTNTGELFF	TGTGCCAGCAGCTTGGGGACTACAACGAACACCGGGGAGCTGTTTTTT
TRBV5-6	TRBJ2-5	-	TRBD1	15	CASSFYAGGQETQYF	TGTGCCAGCAGCTTCTACGCAGGGGGCCAAGAGACCCAGTACTTC
TRBV7-3	TRBJ2-3	-	-	16	CASSQGFGTSTDTQYF	TGTGCCAGCAGCCAAGGATTTGGGACTAGCACAGATACGCAGTATTTT
TRBV5-1	TRBJ1-1	-	TRBD1	16	CASSQGQVELGTEAFF	TGCGCCAGCAGCCAAGGACAGGTAGAATTAGGCACTGAAGCTTTCTTT
TRBV5-4	TRBJ1-1	few	-	15	CASSPNPGENTEAFF	TGTGCCAGCAGCCCGAATCCAGGGGAGAACACTGAAGCTTTCTTT
TRBV6-5	TRBJ1-1	-	TRBD1	13	CASSRQGHTEAFF	TGTGCCAGCAGTCGACAGGGGCATACTGAAGCTTTCTTT
TRBV11-3	TRBJ1-1	-	-	14	CASSSRPPPTEAFF	TGTGCCAGCAGCTCCCGACCACCCCCCACTGAAGCTTTCTTT
TRBV6-5	TRBJ2-5	-	TRBD1	14	CASSYHRGIETQYF	TGTGCCAGCAGTTACCACAGGGGGATAGAGACCCAGTACTTC
TRBV2	TRBJ2-2	-	-	15	CASNPQGMNTGELFF	TGTGCCAGCAACCCCCAGGGGATGAACACCGGGGAGCTGTTTTTT
TRBV6-6	TRBJ1-3	once	-	13	CASSYNRENTIYF	TGTGCCAGCAGTTACAATCGGGAAAACACCATATATTTT
TRBV18	TRBJ1-4	once	-	15	CASSKLSTGNEKLFF	TGTGCCAGCTCCAAGCTATCGACGGGGAATGAAAAACTGTTTTTT
TRBV29-1	TRBJ1-2	-	TRBD1	12	CSVRQGAYGYTF	TGCAGCGTTCGACAGGGAGCCTATGGCTACACCTTC
TRBV7-9	TRBJ1-4	-	-	12	CASTLREGKLFF	TGTGCCAGCACCCTTCGCGAGGGGAAACTGTTTTTT
TRBV5-1	TRBJ2-3	-	TRBD2	15	CASSFSGSATDTQYF	TGCGCCAGCAGCTTTAGCGGGAGTGCCACAGATACGCAGTATTTT
TRBV7-8	TRBJ2-5	-	-	14	CASSFDSFSETQYF	TGTGCCAGCAGCTTCGACAGTTTCTCAGAGACCCAGTACTTC
TRBV4-1	TRBJ2-6	-	TRBD2	18	CASSHRLAGVLGANVLTF	TGCGCCAGCAGCCACCGACTAGCGGGAGTTCTTGGGGCCAACGTCCTGACTTTC
TRBV29-1	TRBJ2-2	-	TRBD2	18	CSVRHLTSGRGGTGELFF	TGCAGCGTTCGGCACCTGACTAGCGGGAGAGGGGGGACCGGGGAGCTGTTTTTT
TRBV5-4	TRBJ2-5	-	TRBD2	13	CTSSSTSRETQYF	TGTACCAGCAGCTCGACTAGCAGAGAGACCCAGTACTTC
TRBV5-1	TRBJ1-2	-	-	14	CASSLRDKNYGYTF	TGCGCCAGCAGCTTGCGTGACAAGAACTATGGCTACACCTTC
TRBV18	TRBJ1-3	-	-	13	CASSTVQGNTIYF	TGTGCCAGCTCGACAGTACAGGGAAACACCATATATTTT
TRBV12-5	TRBJ1-3	-	-	14	CASGSGISGNTIYF	TGTGCTAGTGGTTCCGGAATCTCTGGAAACACCATATATTTT
TRBV5-4	TRBJ1-2	-	TRBD1	14	CASSRQGGERGYTF	TGTGCCAGCAGTCGGCAGGGGGGTGAGCGTGGCTACACCTTC
TRBV27	TRBJ1-2	-	-	14	CASRGGGLNYGYTF	TGTGCCAGCAGGGGGGGCGGCCTCAACTATGGCTACACCTTC
TRBV7-8	TRBJ1-1	-	-	13	CASSLRWDTEAFF	TGTGCCAGCAGCTTACGTTGGGACACTGAAGCTTTCTTT
TRBV27	TRBJ1-2	-	-	14	CASSFGQGDYGYTF	TGTGCCAGCAGTTTCGGGCAGGGTGACTATGGCTACACCTTC
TRBV15	TRBJ2-4	few	TRBD2	15	CATSRDLGLEDIQYF	TGTGCCACCAGCAGAGACCTCGGACTAGAGGACATTCAGTACTTC
TRBV4-1	TRBJ2-3	-	TRBD2	17	CASSQGLAGGRTDTQYF	TGCGCCAGCAGCCAAGGCCTAGCGGGAGGACGCACAGATACGCAGTATTTT
TRBV12-5	TRBJ2-5	-	-	17	CASGRGAGPMYQETQYF	TGTGCTAGTGGCCGGGGGGCCGGACCCATGTACCAAGAGACCCAGTACTTC
TRBV7-8	TRBJ2-3	-	-	12	CASRDRQDTQYF	TGTGCCAGCAGGGACCGGCAAGATACGCAGTATTTT
TRBV14	TRBJ1-4	-	-	14	CASSEEEDIEKLFF	TGTGCCAGCAGCGAAGAGGAGGATATCGAAAAACTGTTTTTT
TRBV4-1	TRBJ1-5	-	-	18	CASSLGAGLASTAQPQHF	TGCGCCAGCAGCCTCGGGGCAGGGTTGGCCAGCACGGCTCAGCCCCAGCATTTT
TRBV6-5	TRBJ2-1	-	-	16	CASSYQLARSRHKQFF	TGTGCCAGCAGTTATCAGCTAGCGAGATCCCGGCATAAGCAGTTCTTC
TRBV29-1	TRBJ1-1	-	TRBD1	12	CSFKGARAEAFF	TGCAGCTTTAAGGGGGCACGGGCTGAAGCTTTCTTT
TRBV11-3	TRBJ2-5	-	TRBD2	15	CASSLGSGGQETQYF	TGTGCCAGCAGCTTAGGTTCGGGGGGCCAAGAGACCCAGTACTTC
TRBV20-1	TRBJ2-5	-	TRBD1	11	CSADRGETQYF	TGCAGTGCTGACAGGGGAGAGACCCAGTACTTC
TRBV6-4	TRBJ1-1	-	-	14	CASSMPTSNTEAFF	TGTGCCAGCAGTATGCCGACATCGAACACTGAAGCTTTCTTT
TRBV15	TRBJ1-4	few	-	16	CATSRVTRATNEKLFF	TGTGCCACCAGCCGAGTTACCAGAGCAACTAATGAAAAACTGTTTTTT
TRBV6-5	TRBJ2-1	-	-	14	CASSSPLGIDEQFF	TGTGCCAGCAGCTCCCCGCTAGGGATCGATGAGCAGTTCTTC
TRBV29-1	TRBJ1-2	-	-	13	CSVSVEGFNGYTF	TGCAGCGTATCGGTAGAGGGGTTTAATGGCTACACCTTC
TRBV19	TRBJ2-6	few	-	14	CASTRGSGANVLTF	TGTGCCAGTACCCGGGGTTCTGGGGCCAACGTCCTGACTTTC
TRBV28	TRBJ1-2	-	-	13	CALQIGGLGGYTF	TGTGCCTTGCAAATTGGGGGGCTTGGAGGCTACACCTTC
TRBV6-5	TRBJ1-4	-	-	15	CASSYQIGGTEKLFF	TGTGCCAGCAGTTACCAAATCGGAGGTACTGAAAAACTGTTTTTT
TRBV5-6	TRBJ1-1	-	TRBD1	14	CASSWGQGWTEAFF	TGTGCCAGCAGCTGGGGACAGGGTTGGACTGAAGCTTTCTTT
TRBV4-1	TRBJ2-2	-	-	16	CASSQYLGGNGRELFF	TGCGCCAGCAGCCAGTATTTAGGGGGGAACGGCCGGGAGCTGTTTTTT
TRBV5-1	TRBJ2-1	-	TRBD1	15	CASSFPGQGANEQFF	TGCGCCAGCAGCTTTCCGGGACAGGGGGCGAATGAGCAGTTCTTC
TRBV6-6	TRBJ1-1	-	TRBD1	14	CASSPGQGITEAFF	TGTGCCAGCAGTCCGGGACAGGGAATCACTGAAGCTTTCTTT